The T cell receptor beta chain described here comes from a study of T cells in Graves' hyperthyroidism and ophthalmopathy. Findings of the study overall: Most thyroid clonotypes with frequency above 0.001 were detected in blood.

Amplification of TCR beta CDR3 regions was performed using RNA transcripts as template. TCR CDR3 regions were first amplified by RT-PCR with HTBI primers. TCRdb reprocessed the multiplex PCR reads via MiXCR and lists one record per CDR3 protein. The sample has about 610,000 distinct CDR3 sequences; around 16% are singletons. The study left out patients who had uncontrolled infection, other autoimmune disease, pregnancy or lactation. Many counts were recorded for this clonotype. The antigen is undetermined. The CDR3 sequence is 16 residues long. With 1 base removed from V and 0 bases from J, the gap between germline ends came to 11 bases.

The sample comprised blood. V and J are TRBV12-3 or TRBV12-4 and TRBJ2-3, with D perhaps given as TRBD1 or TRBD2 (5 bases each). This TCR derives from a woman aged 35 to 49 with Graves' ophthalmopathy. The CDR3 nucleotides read TGTGCCAGCAGTTTAGGGGTGGGGGTAAGCACAGATACGCAGTATTTT. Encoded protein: CASSLGVGVSTDTQYF.